The 23 T cell receptor beta chains presented below share a single source sample, sequenced in a study of blood T cell repertoires in COVID-19. Sequenced by immunoSEQ multiplex PCR; TCRdb stores in-frame clones only, minus some. The sample yields 90,000 to 150,000 clones, roughly four fifths seen once. Sequencing used peripheral blood. These receptors were collected from a human donor in a cohort sampled during active COVID-19.

The chain uses TRBV5-4 and TRBJ2-7; D gene uncertain. CDR1 is SGHNT and CDR2 is YYREEE in the germline V gene (reference sequence). The CDR3 spans 14 residues. Trimming stripped 1 base from V and 6 bases from J, with 14 bases between. CDR3 sequence: CASSLRRLPFEQYF. As DNA, the CDR3 is TGTGCCAGCAGCTTGAGGAGACTCCCCTTCGAGCAGTACTTC.

This clone appeared once. V and J are TRBV15 and TRBJ2-7, with a tentative D call TRBD1 (6 bases). Trimming took 4 bases from V and 4 from J, leaving 20 bases between them. Germline lookup yields CDR1 LNHNV and CDR2 YYDKDF (reference sequence). The CDR3 has 16 amino acids. The CDR3: CATSKNQGPPPYEQYF. CDR3 coding DNA: TGTGCCACCAGCAAAAATCAGGGGCCCCCTCCATACGAGCAGTACTTC.

In nucleotides, the CDR3 is TGTGCCAGTAGTATAGATGACTACTCTGAAGCTTTCTTT. Translating gives CASSIDDYSEAFF. The chain couples TRBV19 to TRBJ1-1; D is unresolved. The CDR3 runs 13 residues. The germline V gene has CDR1 LNHDA and CDR2 SQIVND (reference sequence). With 0 bases removed from V and 6 bases from J, the gap between germline ends came to 8 bases.

V usage is TRBV11-2 and J usage is TRBJ1-2, with a weak D call TRBD1 (6 bases). With 4 bases removed from V and 3 bases from J, the gap between germline ends came to 12 bases. CDR1 and CDR2 from the germline V gene are SGHAT and FQNNGV. This CDR3 is built from 14 residues. This chain's CDR3 is CASSSQGPDYGYTF. The CDR3 DNA reads as TGTGCCAGCAGCTCACAGGGTCCGGACTATGGCTACACCTTC.

The V and J genes are TRBV5-1 and TRBJ2-3, with 8 positions matching TRBD1. The CDR3 runs 15 residues. Trimming at V came to 1 base and at J to 4 bases, leaving 5 bases not matched to a gene. Germline V CDR1 and CDR2: SGHRS, YFSETQ. The CDR3 nucleotides are TGCGCCAGCAGCTTGAATGGACAGGGAGCAGATACGCAGTATTTT. Protein product: CASSLNGQGADTQYF.

CDR3 in amino acids: CASSLETGEKHYGYTF. The CDR3 DNA is TGTGCCAGCAGCTTAGAGACAGGGGAAAAACACTATGGCTACACCTTC. V and J are TRBV7-6 and TRBJ1-2; 8 nucleotides agree with TRBD1. After removal of 1 base from V and 3 bases from J, the junction contained 7 bases not matched to a gene. The germline V gene encodes CDR1 SGHVS and CDR2 FNYEAQ. The CDR3 is 16 residues long.

The chain recombines TRBV6-2 or TRBV6-3 with TRBJ1-2; tentatively, D is TRBD1 (5 bases). This CDR3 has 12 amino acids. CDR1 is MNHEY and CDR2 is SVGEGT in the germline V gene. V was pared by 9 bases and J by 4 bases, with 12 bases between. CDR3 coding DNA: TGTGCCAGTAGCGACAGTGTCTATGGCTACACCTTC. Translation: CASSDSVYGYTF.

The CDR3 coding sequence is TGTGCCAGCAGTGGACCAGGGCATCACGAGCAGTACTTC. Translation gives CASSGPGHHEQYF. The rearrangement joins TRBV2 to TRBJ2-7; a weak D match, TRBD1 (5 bases). There are 13 residues in the CDR3. CDR1 SNHLY and CDR2 FYNNEI come from the germline V gene. The V end was cut by 4 bases, the J end by 5 bases, with 12 bases between. Looking up the rest from reference TRBV2 and TRBJ2-7 gives the full variable domain: EPEVTQTPSHQVTQMGQEVILRCVPISNHLYFYWYRQILGQKVEFLVSFYNNEISEKSEIFDDQFSVERPDGSNFTLKIRSTKLEDSAMYFCASSGPGHHEQYFGPGTRLTVT.

This clone was seen more than once but under ten times. The chain couples TRBV19 to TRBJ1-1; D uncertain. Germline V lookup: CDR1 LNHDA, CDR2 SQIVND (reference sequence). The CDR3 consists of 14 residues. V was cut by 5 bases and J by 2 bases, with 12 bases left in between. CDR3 sequence (DNA): TGTGCCAGTAGTCCGCGAATCGCTAACACTGAAGCTTTCTTT. It encodes CASSPRIANTEAFF.

The rearrangement uses TRBV3-1 (or the pseudogene TRBV3-2) and TRBJ1-1; weak D call: TRBD1 (5 bases). The ends were cut back, 3 bases at V and 4 bases at J, with 9 bases in the middle. Germline CDR1 reads LGHDT; CDR2 reads YNNKEL (reference sequence). The CDR3 consists of 13 residues. DNA of the CDR3: TGTGCCAGCAGCCAGCGGGGGGTCACTGAAGCTTTCTTT. Its translation is CASSQRGVTEAFF.

J is TRBJ1-5 and V is TRBV27; 9 bases line up with TRBD1. Trimming at V came to 4 bases and at J to 5 bases, leaving 3 bases not matched to a gene. The CDR3 spans 14 residues. From germline, CDR1 is MNHEY and CDR2 SMNVEV (reference sequence). The CDR3 DNA is TGTGCCAGCAGTTGGACAGGGGATTATCAGCCCCAGCATTTT. Translating it yields CASSWTGDYQPQHF.

This clone turned up a few times. The rearrangement links TRBV2 to TRBJ1-3, with a possible D match to TRBD1 (6 bases). This CDR3 is 14 amino acids long. V lost 5 bases, J lost 4 bases, and 12 bases lay in between. Germline CDR1 SNHLY, CDR2 FYNNEI. This CDR3 reads CASSIDRPGNTIYF. The CDR3 coding sequence is TGTGCCAGCAGTATCGACAGGCCGGGAAACACCATATATTTT.

V is TRBV7-2 and J is TRBJ2-3; maybe TRBD2 (5 bases). Per the germline V gene, CDR1 is SGHTA and CDR2 is FQGNSA. Trimming took off 4 bases at V and 2 bases at J, with 7 bases between the two ends. CDR3 length: 13 residues. The DNA of the CDR3 is TGTGCCAGCAGCTCTCTAGCCACAGATACGCAGTATTTT. It is translated as CASSSLATDTQYF.

The V gene is TRBV30, the J gene TRBJ1-4; D is uncertain. The germline V and J ends were trimmed by 0 bases and 2 bases, with 7 bases remaining between them. CDR3 size: 14 residues. Germline CDR1 GTSNPN, CDR2 SVGIG (reference sequence). CDR3 amino acids: CAWSVGGTNEKLFF. CDR3 bases: TGTGCCTGGAGTGTTGGAGGTACTAATGAAAAACTGTTTTTT.

This sequence joins TRBV6-5 and TRBJ1-1; D remains ambiguous. Germline CDR1 is MNHEY and CDR2 is SVGAGI. Trimming took 7 bases from V and 5 from J, leaving 8 bases between them. This CDR3 is 11 amino acids long. Written as DNA, the CDR3 is TGTGCCAGCATCCTTTATACTGAAGCTTTCTTT. Its protein product is CASILYTEAFF.

The CDR3 DNA is TGTGCCAGCAGTTTATTACAGGTCTACGAGCAGTACTTC. It codes for CASSLLQVYEQYF. V and J are TRBV28 and TRBJ2-7; D is perhaps TRBD1 (5 bases). V dropped 1 base and J dropped 3 bases, with 7 bases sitting between them. The CDR3 is 13 residues long. Germline V gene data show CDR1 as MDHEN and CDR2 as SYDVKM.

The rearrangement uses TRBV6-1 and TRBJ2-7; weak D call: TRBD1 (5 bases). Trimming took off 2 bases at V and 7 bases at J, with 12 bases between the two ends. CDR3 length: 13 residues. Germline CDR1 is MNHNS and CDR2 is SASEGT. CDR3 sequence (DNA): TGTGCCAGCAGTGAACAGGGATCTGGTGAGCAGTACTTC. Translated, it gives CASSEQGSGEQYF.

This chain links TRBV10-1 with TRBJ2-7; D is perhaps TRBD2 (5 bases). Trimming pared 2 bases from V and 6 bases from J, leaving 14 bases between. Per the germline V gene, CDR1 is WNHNN and CDR2 is SYGVQD (reference sequence). The CDR3 has 14 residues. The CDR3 DNA follows: TGCGCCAGCAGTGAGAGGAGCCCGAGCGGCGAGCAGTACTTC. Translating gives CASSERSPSGEQYF.

The chain combines TRBV30 with TRBJ2-7, with 8 bases lining up with TRBD1. Losses at the gene ends were 5 bases for V and 5 bases for J; bases not matched to a gene: 8. Looked up from germline, CDR1 is GTSNPN and CDR2 is SVGIG (reference sequence). The CDR3 loop spans 13 amino acids. CDR3 sequence reads: CAWDDRGVNEQYF. In nucleotides, the CDR3 is TGTGCCTGGGACGACAGGGGCGTCAACGAGCAGTACTTC. The complete variable domain, with remaining parts taken from reference TRBV30 and TRBJ2-7, reads SQTIHQWPATLVQPVGSPLSLECTVEGTSNPNLYWYRQAAGRGLQLLFYSVGIGQISSEVPQNLSASRPQDRQFILSSKKLLLSDSGFYLCAWDDRGVNEQYFGPGTRLTVT.

This chain uses TRBV3-1 (or the pseudogene TRBV3-2) with TRBJ2-7, with 8 bases lining up with TRBD1. CDR3 length: 14 amino acids. Trimming removed 0 bases from V and 7 bases from J; junction bases left unmatched: 5. CDR1 and CDR2 (germline): LGHDT, YNNKEL (reference sequence). The CDR3 loop is CASSQEDRVGEQYF. In nucleotides, the CDR3 is TGTGCCAGCAGCCAAGAGGACAGGGTGGGAGAGCAGTACTTC.

In its sample, this clone was seen once. The chain employs TRBV29-1 and TRBJ1-1, with no clear D. CDR3 length equals 18 residues. Trimming took off 3 bases at V and 1 base at J, with 24 bases between the two ends. Germline CDR1 and CDR2: SQVTM and ANQGSEA. CDR3 region: CSVDPNGIGEVRNTEAFF. The CDR3, as DNA: TGCAGCGTTGATCCGAACGGCATCGGTGAGGTGCGGAACACTGAAGCTTTCTTT.

The chain employs TRBV4-1 and TRBJ2-7; perhaps TRBD1 as D (5 bases). Germline V gene sequence: CDR1 MGHRA, CDR2 YSYEKL. Between the trimmed V and J ends, which lost 4 bases and 2 bases, there was a span of 12 bases. The CDR3 is 14 amino acids. CDR3 sequence reads: CASSRTREPYEQYF. The CDR3 DNA reads as TGCGCCAGCAGCCGGACAAGGGAACCCTACGAGCAGTACTTC.

This chain uses TRBV7-9 with TRBJ2-7, with 9 bases identical to TRBD2. Germline CDR1 and CDR2: SEHNR and FQNEAQ (reference sequence). J was trimmed by 6 bases and V by 6 bases; bases with no gene match: 18. The CDR3 consists of 17 residues. In nucleotides, the CDR3 is TGTGCCAGCAGGACCGGGACTAGCAGCGGGGCCCGGACCGAGCAGTACTTC. Translation gives CASRTGTSSGARTEQYF. Drawing the rest from reference TRBV7-9 and TRBJ2-7, the complete variable domain is DTGVSQNPRHKITKRGQNVTFRCDPISEHNRLYWYRQTLGQGPEFLTYFQNEAQLEKSRLLSDRFSAERPKGSFSTLEIQRTEQGDSAMYLCASRTGTSSGARTEQYFGPGTRLTVT.